A single sample gave rise to the 29 T cell receptor beta chains below, sequenced in a study of blood T cell repertoires in COVID-19. Profiled with immunoSEQ multiplex PCR; TCRdb holds only in-frame clones, not every one. The sample carries some 130,000 clones, 84% recorded once. What was sequenced was peripheral blood. The source of these receptors is a woman in her thirties who had recovered from COVID-19.

This chain uses TRBV9 with TRBJ2-2, with unresolved D. This CDR3 contains 14 residues. Germline V CDR1 and CDR2: SGDLS, YYNGEE. Trimming stripped 0 bases from V and 1 base from J, with 4 bases between. The CDR3 sequence is CASSVGGNTGELFF. The CDR3 bases are TGTGCCAGCAGCGTAGGAGGGAACACCGGGGAGCTGTTTTTT.

The chain joins TRBV6-2 or TRBV6-3 to TRBJ2-5, with 14 bases identical to TRBD2. The CDR3 totals 16 residues. Germline CDR1 and CDR2: MNHEY and SVGEGT. Trimming at V came to 7 bases and at J to 6 bases, leaving 10 bases not matched to a gene. CDR3 DNA sequence: TGTGCCAGCACCCCCCCGGGACTAGCGGGAGATAAGACCCAGTACTTC. Translation gives CASTPPGLAGDKTQYF.

The table lists this clone with a few counts. V is TRBV5-1 and J is TRBJ1-2; perhaps TRBD1 as D (5 bases). CDR1 SGHRS and CDR2 YFSETQ come from the germline V gene. The V end was cut by 2 bases, the J end by 6 bases, with 8 bases between. CDR3 length: 12 residues. The CDR3 DNA follows: TGCGCCAGCAGCTTCGAAGGGGATGGCTACACCTTC. Amino acids: CASSFEGDGYTF.

This clone was seen a handful of times. The V and J genes are TRBV5-1 and TRBJ1-5; possibly TRBD1 for D (6 bases). The length of the CDR3 is 14 residues. The V end lost 0 bases, the J end lost 5 bases, and 9 bases lay between the germline ends. Germline V gene sequence: CDR1 SGHRS, CDR2 YFSETQ. The CDR3 here is CASSLVGGDQPQHF. The CDR3 DNA is TGCGCCAGCAGCTTGGTTGGGGGCGATCAGCCCCAGCATTTT.

This rearrangement joins TRBV7-9 to TRBJ1-1; D remains ambiguous. CDR1 SEHNR and CDR2 FQNEAQ come from the germline V gene (reference sequence). This CDR3 contains 13 residues. The germline V and J ends were trimmed by 8 bases and 1 base, with 11 bases remaining between them. The CDR3 DNA reads as TGTGCCAGCCGACAATCCACGAACACTGAAGCTTTCTTT. It translates to CASRQSTNTEAFF.

The chain employs TRBV19 and TRBJ2-6, with D maybe TRBD1 (6 bases). Germline lookup yields CDR1 LNHDA and CDR2 SQIVND (reference sequence). This CDR3 contains 17 residues. Deletions cut 5 bases from V and 0 bases from J, with 14 bases between. This chain's CDR3 is CASSVTGYHSGANVLTF. CDR3 in DNA: TGTGCCAGTAGTGTGACAGGTTATCACTCTGGGGCCAACGTCCTGACTTTC. The full variable domain, completed using reference TRBV19 and TRBJ2-6, is DGGITQSPKYLFRKEGQNVTLSCEQNLNHDAMYWYRQDPGQGLRLIYYSQIVNDFQKGDIAEGYSVSREKKESFPLTVTSAQKNPTAFYLCASSVTGYHSGANVLTFGAGSRLTVL.

The CDR3 sequence: CASSNDGGSGNTIYF. The CDR3 DNA follows: TGCGCCAGCAGCAACGACGGCGGCAGTGGAAACACCATATATTTT. The V call is TRBV5-1, the J call TRBJ1-3, with D uncertain. The V end lost 4 bases, the J end lost 3 bases, and 14 bases lay between the germline ends. In germline, CDR1 is SGHRS, CDR2 YFSETQ. The CDR3 is made up of 15 amino acids.

The chain uses TRBV19 and TRBJ2-2, with 7 positions matching TRBD2. The trim removed 3 bases at V and 6 bases at J, leaving 4 bases unmatched. CDR3 length: 14 amino acids. Germline V CDR1 and CDR2: LNHDA, SQIVND (reference sequence). In nucleotides, the CDR3 is TGTGCCAGTAGTATCGATCGGGGGGCCGGGGAGCTGTTTTTT. As protein: CASSIDRGAGELFF.

This clone was recorded once. The chain combines TRBV9 with TRBJ2-5, with 13 bases aligning to TRBD2. The CDR3 totals 17 residues. Germline loops: CDR1 SGDLS, CDR2 YYNGEE. J lost 5 bases, V lost 2 bases, and 9 bases had no gene match. In DNA form, the CDR3 reads TGTGCCAGCAGCGTGGCCGGACTAGCGGGAGTGGGCGAGACCCAGTACTTC. Amino acid sequence: CASSVAGLAGVGETQYF.

The chain combines TRBV3-1 (or the pseudogene TRBV3-2) with TRBJ1-1; tentatively, D is TRBD1 (5 bases). The CDR3 extends over 16 amino acids. With 3 bases removed from V and 0 bases from J, the gap between germline ends came to 14 bases. Germline loops: CDR1 LGHDT, CDR2 YNNKEL (reference sequence). The CDR3 sequence is CASSQDKIRLNTEAFF. CDR3 coding DNA: TGTGCCAGCAGCCAGGACAAGATCCGGTTGAACACTGAAGCTTTCTTT.

The chain has TRBV11-2 and TRBJ2-7, with TRBD1 as a possible D gene (5 bases). The CDR3 has 14 amino acids. Trimming removed 0 bases at V and 2 bases at J, with 8 bases between. Germline V gene data show CDR1 as SGHAT and CDR2 as FQNNGV. DNA for the CDR3: TGTGCCAGCAGCTTAGAGCAGGGAACCTACGAGCAGTACTTC. Amino acid sequence: CASSLEQGTYEQYF.

This chain connects TRBV6-5 to TRBJ2-5, with 10 bases matching TRBD1. The V segment lost 6 bases and the J segment 5 bases; nucleotides outside the gene matches: 6. CDR1 and CDR2 (germline): MNHEY, SVGAGI. The CDR3 is made up of 14 amino acids. DNA for the CDR3: TGTGCCAGCAGAGCTGACAGGGGGCGGGAGACCCAGTACTTC. Its translation: CASRADRGRETQYF.

CDR3 coding DNA: TGTGCCAGCAGCTTGGCCTACAGGAACACTGAAGCTTTCTTT. Amino acids: CASSLAYRNTEAFF. V usage is TRBV5-5 and J usage is TRBJ1-1; D call uncertain. Germline CDR1 and CDR2: SGHKS and YYEKEE (reference sequence). The CDR3 loop spans 14 amino acids. V lost 0 bases and J lost 1, with 7 bases in between.

The chain joins TRBV19 to TRBJ2-5; the D is unclear. Trimming took off 2 bases at V and 1 base at J, with 23 bases between the two ends. This CDR3 has 19 residues. Germline loops: CDR1 LNHDA, CDR2 SQIVND (reference sequence). The CDR3 nucleotides read TGTGCCAGTAGTATAATCCCCGTAGACACTGAGCTTGTCCAAGAGACCCAGTACTTC. Residues: CASSIIPVDTELVQETQYF.

This clone was seen a single time. J is TRBJ2-1 and V is TRBV18; 11 bases map to TRBD2. CDR3 length: 17 amino acids. The germline gives CDR1 KGHSH, CDR2 LQKENI. J was trimmed by 3 bases and V by 8 bases; bases with no gene match: 12. This CDR3 is CASLDSSGGSHYNEQFF. CDR3 DNA sequence: TGTGCCAGCCTTGATTCTAGCGGGGGGTCCCACTACAATGAGCAGTTCTTC.

This chain uses TRBV19 with TRBJ2-7; 10 bases map to TRBD2. Per the germline V gene, CDR1 is LNHDA and CDR2 is SQIVND (reference sequence). The CDR3 sequence is 15 residues long. The junction had 5 bases not matched to a gene; V was cut back by 4 bases and J by 2 bases. Here the CDR3 DNA reads TGTGCCAGTAGTAGAACCCTAGCGGGGGCCTACGAGCAGTACTTC. This encodes CASSRTLAGAYEQYF.

This rearrangement joins TRBV9 to TRBJ1-3; 7 bases agree with TRBD1. Germline trimming cut 0 bases from V and 0 bases from J; bases unmatched to any gene: 6. Germline CDR1 and CDR2: SGDLS and YYNGEE. This CDR3 region has 17 residues. Here the CDR3 DNA reads TGTGCCAGCAGCGTAGGGGACAGTCTAAGCTCTGGAAACACCATATATTTT. Its translation: CASSVGDSLSSGNTIYF.

The chain employs TRBV4-1 and TRBJ1-3, with D maybe TRBD1 (5 bases). Germline CDR1 MGHRA, CDR2 YSYEKL. CDR3 length: 17 amino acids. V dropped 0 bases and J dropped 3 bases, with 15 bases sitting between them. CDR3 region: CASSQELGPMNGNTIYF. The CDR3 DNA sequence: TGCGCCAGCAGCCAAGAACTGGGGCCAATGAATGGAAACACCATATATTTT.

The chain couples TRBV19 to TRBJ1-5; D gene uncertain. This CDR3 has 13 amino acids. Germline-derived CDR1 and CDR2 are LNHDA and SQIVND (reference sequence). Trimming removed 6 bases from V and 7 bases from J, with 13 bases in between. The CDR3 sequence is CASSQIARQPQHF. The CDR3 DNA sequence: TGTGCCAGTAGCCAAATAGCCCGGCAGCCCCAGCATTTT.

This sequence joins TRBV12-5 and TRBJ2-7, with TRBD2 identical over 7 bases. Germline lookup yields CDR1 LGHNT and CDR2 FRNRAP. The CDR3 loop spans 15 amino acids. V lost 6 bases and J lost 0; bases outside the gene matches: 8. The CDR3 nucleotides are TGTGCTAGTGGAGACGGGAGGACGATCTCCTACGAGCAGTACTTC. It encodes CASGDGRTISYEQYF.

The chain couples TRBV6-5 to TRBJ1-5; no reliable D call. The CDR3 loop spans 12 amino acids. V was trimmed by 8 bases and J by 3 bases, leaving 8 bases between them. Germline lookup yields CDR1 MNHEY and CDR2 SVGAGI. The CDR3, as DNA: TGTGCCAGCGCGCGGCCCAATCAGCCCCAGCATTTT. Translated: CASARPNQPQHF.

This clone was counted between two and nine times. This chain uses TRBV18 with TRBJ2-3, with TRBD1 matching over 8 bases. The CDR3 totals 15 residues. Germline values: CDR1 KGHSH, CDR2 LQKENI. Trimming removed 3 bases from V and 4 bases from J; junction bases left unmatched: 6. CDR3 protein: CASSPGQGAADTQYF. DNA of the CDR3: TGTGCCAGCTCACCCGGACAGGGTGCTGCAGATACGCAGTATTTT.

The chain joins TRBV7-3 to TRBJ2-1; D is possibly TRBD1 (5 bases). This CDR3 contains 16 residues. Germline-derived CDR1 and CDR2 are SGHTA and FQGTGA. The V gene lost 5 bases and the J gene lost 0 bases, with 14 bases spanning the gap. CDR3 residues: CASSPQGVRSYNEQFF. The DNA of the CDR3 is TGTGCCAGCAGCCCTCAAGGGGTCCGCTCCTACAATGAGCAGTTCTTC.

This chain uses TRBV3-1 (or the pseudogene TRBV3-2) with TRBJ2-7, with 14 bases that match TRBD2. The germline V gene has CDR1 LGHDT and CDR2 YNNKEL (reference sequence). The CDR3 spans 16 residues. V was clipped by 1 base and J by 4 bases; unmatched bases: 3. The CDR3, as DNA: TGTGCCAGCAGCCAAGGACTAGCGGGAGGGCCTTACGAGCAGTACTTC. This codes for CASSQGLAGGPYEQYF.

This chain uses TRBV9 with TRBJ2-2, with 7 bases identical to TRBD1. After removal of 5 bases from V and 3 bases from J, the junction contained 1 base not matched to a gene. This CDR3 has 13 amino acids. Germline values: CDR1 SGDLS, CDR2 YYNGEE. Here the CDR3 reads CASRGQDTGELFF. In DNA, the CDR3 is TGTGCCAGCAGAGGACAGGACACCGGGGAGCTGTTTTTT.

V usage is TRBV2 and J usage is TRBJ1-5, with 8 bases lining up with TRBD1. With 5 bases clipped from V and 4 bases from J, the junction kept 10 bases outside the gene matches. The germline V gene has CDR1 SNHLY and CDR2 FYNNEI. The CDR3 has 16 amino acids. The DNA of the CDR3 is TGTGCCAGCAGTATCACCGGGACAGGAAGAAATCAGCCCCAGCATTTT. Amino acid sequence: CASSITGTGRNQPQHF.

The V and J genes are TRBV27 and TRBJ2-2; 8 bases align to TRBD1. The ends lost 6 bases at V and 3 bases at J; junction bases unmatched: 9. Per the germline V gene, CDR1 is MNHEY and CDR2 is SMNVEV (reference sequence). The CDR3 runs to 16 residues. CDR3 DNA sequence: TGTGCCAGCAGATTAGGATGGACAGGGTACACCGGGGAGCTGTTTTTT. This translates into CASRLGWTGYTGELFF.

This chain joins TRBV6-5 and TRBJ2-1; maybe TRBD2 (6 bases). This CDR3 spans 15 amino acids. The V and J ends lost 7 bases and 3 bases respectively, with 16 bases between them. Germline V gene data show CDR1 as MNHEY and CDR2 as SVGAGI. CDR3 amino acids: CASNSAREVYNEQFF. The DNA for the CDR3 is TGTGCCAGCAATAGCGCGCGGGAAGTCTACAATGAGCAGTTCTTC.

This chain uses TRBV28 with TRBJ1-4, with D unresolved. The CDR3 has 17 residues. The V end was cut by 3 bases, the J end by 0 bases, with 14 bases between. Germline CDR1 MDHEN, CDR2 SYDVKM. The CDR3 spells CASSFVYRRTTNEKLFF. In DNA, the CDR3 is TGTGCCAGCAGTTTTGTCTACAGAAGAACAACTAATGAAAAACTGTTTTTT.